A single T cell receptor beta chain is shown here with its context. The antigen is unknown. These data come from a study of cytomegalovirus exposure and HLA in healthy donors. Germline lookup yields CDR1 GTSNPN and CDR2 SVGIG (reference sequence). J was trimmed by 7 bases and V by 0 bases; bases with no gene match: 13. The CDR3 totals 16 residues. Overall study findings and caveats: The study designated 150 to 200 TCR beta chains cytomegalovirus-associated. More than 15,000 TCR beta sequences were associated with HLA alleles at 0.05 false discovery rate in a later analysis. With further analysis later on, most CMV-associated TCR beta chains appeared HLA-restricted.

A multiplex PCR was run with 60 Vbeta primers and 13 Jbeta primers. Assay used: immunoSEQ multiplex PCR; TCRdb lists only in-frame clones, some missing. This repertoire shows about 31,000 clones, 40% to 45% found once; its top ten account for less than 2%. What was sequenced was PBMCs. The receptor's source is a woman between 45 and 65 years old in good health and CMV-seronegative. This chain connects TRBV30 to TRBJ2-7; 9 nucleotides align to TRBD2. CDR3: CAWSVVSGGGAREQYF. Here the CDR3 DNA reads TGTGCCTGGAGTGTAGTTTCCGGCGGGGGGGCGCGTGAGCAGTACTTC. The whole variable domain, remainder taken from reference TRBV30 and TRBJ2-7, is SQTIHQWPATLVQPVGSPLSLECTVEGTSNPNLYWYRQAAGRGLQLLFYSVGIGQISSEVPQNLSASRPQDRQFILSSKKLLLSDSGFYLCAWSVVSGGGAREQYFGPGTRLTVT.